This passage covers 5 T cell receptor beta chains from one sample sequenced in a study of spatial heterogeneity in lung cancer. The antigens of these receptors remain unknown. Regarding the study as a whole: Expanded intratumoral alpha and beta TCR counts tracked tumor mutation counts.

TCRdb used MiXCR to reprocess the 5' RACE reads, holding one entry per CDR3 protein. The sample gives more than 1,400 distinct CDR3 sequences, about an eighth of which show up once; about 19% is in the top ten. Time point: sample taken at primary tumor resection. Sample: lung tumor tissue, taken at surgery. Every receptor here comes from a female donor with early-stage non-small cell lung cancer.

In this sample, this clonotype is medium-sized (0.01 to 0.1%). V and J are TRBV28 and TRBJ2-3; TRBD2 matches at 9 bases. Trimming cost V 1 base and J 3 bases; bases outside gene matches: 2. CDR1 is MDHEN and CDR2 is SYDVKM in the germline V gene. The CDR3 sequence is 15 residues long. The CDR3 nucleotides read TGTGCCAGCAGTTTATATCTAGCGGGAACAGATACGCAGTATTTT. Translating it yields CASSLYLAGTDTQYF.

By share of the sample, this clonotype is medium-sized. The CDR3 is CASSQLNYGYTF. As DNA, the CDR3 is TGTGCCAGCAGTCAACTAAACTATGGCTACACCTTC. The J gene is TRBJ1-2, the V gene TRBV28; D not resolved. The CDR3 contains 12 residues. Germline-derived CDR1 and CDR2 are MDHEN and SYDVKM. Trimming removed 5 bases at V and 2 bases at J, with 6 bases between.

This clonotype appeared many times. The chain links TRBV10-3 to TRBJ2-1; possibly TRBD1 for D (6 bases). The CDR3 length is 14 residues. Germline CDR1 reads ENHRY; CDR2 reads SYGVKD. V shed 10 bases and J shed 6 bases, with 19 bases lying between them. Written as DNA, the CDR3 is TGTGCCACCACAGGGCCGGGCCCAGGCAATGAGCAGTTCTTC. The encoded protein is CATTGPGPGNEQFF.

This clonotype is classed as medium-sized. The chain recombines TRBV19 with TRBJ1-2; possibly TRBD1 for D (5 bases). The CDR3 runs to 12 residues. The V end lost 5 bases, the J end lost 6 bases, and 10 bases lay between the germline ends. Germline values: CDR1 LNHDA, CDR2 SQIVND (reference sequence). The chain's CDR3 is CASSRMGDGYTF. The CDR3, as DNA: TGTGCCAGTAGTCGGATGGGGGATGGCTACACCTTC.

This clonotype is medium-sized within its sample. CDR3 in amino acids: CASSGLLAVPYNEQFF. The CDR3 DNA is TGTGCCAGCAGCGGTTTACTAGCAGTCCCCTACAATGAGCAGTTCTTC. The chain links TRBV21-1 to TRBJ2-1; no check of the table's D call, TRBD2, against the DNA was made. TRBV21-1 is a recognized pseudogene. The CDR3 spans 16 residues.